Presented here are 24 T cell receptor beta chains from one specimen sequenced in a study of blood T cell repertoires in COVID-19. TCRdb keeps only in-frame clones here, not all; method: immunoSEQ multiplex PCR. This table holds 140,000 or so clones, under 90% found once. The sequenced sample consisted of peripheral blood. These receptor sequences come from a man aged 65 to 79 who had recovered from COVID-19.

J is TRBJ2-1 and V is TRBV6-6; D possibly corresponds to TRBD1 (6 bases). Per the germline V gene, CDR1 is MNHNY and CDR2 is SVGAGI (reference sequence). Trimming took 1 base from V and 4 from J, leaving 11 bases between them. This CDR3 has 15 residues. The chain's CDR3 is CASSYLTGNYNEQFF. DNA for the CDR3: TGTGCCAGCAGTTACTTAACAGGGAATTACAATGAGCAGTTCTTC.

The V call is TRBV7-3, the J call TRBJ2-5, with unresolved D. The CDR3 is 13 amino acids. Trimming took off 2 bases at V and 7 bases at J, with 11 bases between the two ends. From germline, CDR1 is SGHTA and CDR2 FQGTGA. The CDR3 protein is CASSLGLVGTQYF. CDR3 nucleotide sequence: TGTGCCAGCAGCTTAGGCCTAGTCGGGACCCAGTACTTC.

The chain joins TRBV21-1 to TRBJ2-7; the tabulated D call, TRBD1, remains unverified against the DNA. TRBV21-1 is an annotated pseudogene. The CDR3 runs 16 residues. CDR3 loop: CASSKEGAGVGCEQYF. The DNA for the CDR3 is TGTGCCAGCAGCAAAGAGGGAGCAGGGGTGGGTTGTGAGCAGTACTTC.

The V gene is TRBV19, the J gene TRBJ2-2; TRBD2 matches at 7 bases. The CDR3 runs to 16 residues. Per the germline V gene, CDR1 is LNHDA and CDR2 is SQIVND (reference sequence). J was trimmed by 3 bases and V by 7 bases; bases with no gene match: 11. This CDR3 reads CASNPGGASYTGELFF. For the CDR3, the DNA is TGTGCCAGTAACCCGGGAGGTGCTTCGTACACCGGGGAGCTGTTTTTT.

V usage is TRBV7-2 and J usage is TRBJ2-7; tentatively, D is TRBD1 (6 bases). The V end lost 2 bases, the J end lost 4 bases, and 15 bases lay between the germline ends. This CDR3 has 15 residues. CDR1 and CDR2 from the germline V gene are SGHTA and FQGNSA. CDR3 in DNA: TGTGCCAGCAGCTTAATTCGGGACACCATATACGAGCAGTACTTC. It specifies CASSLIRDTIYEQYF.

CDR3 DNA sequence: TGTGCCAGCAGCTCGGGACAAAACTACGAGCAGTACTTC. Translating it yields CASSSGQNYEQYF. The V and J genes are TRBV7-2 and TRBJ2-7, with a weak D call TRBD1 (6 bases). CDR1 and CDR2 (germline): SGHTA, FQGNSA. V lost 4 bases, J lost 3 bases, and 10 bases lay in between. The CDR3 totals 13 residues.

The chain couples TRBV5-1 to TRBJ2-2; possibly TRBD1 for D (6 bases). Trimming took off 4 bases at V and 4 bases at J, with 14 bases between the two ends. The CDR3 consists of 15 residues. Germline V lookup: CDR1 SGHRS, CDR2 YFSETQ. The CDR3 nucleotides are TGCGCCAGCAGCAGGGGCGAAGGGGGCACCGGGGAGCTGTTTTTT. It codes for CASSRGEGGTGELFF.

This clone was counted between two and nine times. This rearrangement joins TRBV7-2 to TRBJ2-7; 7 nucleotides match TRBD2. Unmatched junction bases numbered 19, after V lost 6 bases and J lost 5 bases. This CDR3 is 17 amino acids long. Per germline, CDR1 SGHTA and CDR2 FQGNSA. The CDR3 sequence is CASSLAESGIRIHEQYF. The CDR3 nucleotides are TGTGCCAGCAGTCTAGCGGAAAGCGGGATTCGTATCCACGAGCAGTACTTC.

This chain connects TRBV5-1 to TRBJ2-1, with D perhaps matching TRBD2 (5 bases). In germline, CDR1 is SGHRS, CDR2 YFSETQ. This CDR3 is built from 15 residues. Trimming left V 2 bases short and J 8 bases short, with 17 bases between. This CDR3 is CASSFLHPFSDEQFF. The CDR3 bases are TGCGCCAGCAGCTTTCTCCATCCTTTTAGCGATGAGCAGTTCTTC.

The genes are TRBV4-1 and TRBJ2-2; D gene uncertain. Germline V CDR1 and CDR2: MGHRA, YSYEKL. The CDR3 has 12 amino acids. Trimming cost V 3 bases and J 7 bases, with 6 bases left between them. This CDR3 is CASSHIYGELFF. In DNA form, the CDR3 reads TGCGCCAGCAGCCACATCTACGGGGAGCTGTTTTTT.

This clone appeared once. The chain couples TRBV2 to TRBJ2-1; 8 nucleotides align to TRBD2. V was clipped by 11 bases and J by 8 bases; unmatched bases: 8. The CDR3 sequence is 12 residues long. Germline V gene sequence: CDR1 SNHLY, CDR2 FYNNEI. The CDR3, as DNA: TGTGCCGCAGCGGGAGATAGTTATGAGCAGTTCTTC. Translation: CAAAGDSYEQFF.

V usage is TRBV6-6 and J usage is TRBJ1-5; 9 nucleotides align to TRBD1. The CDR3 has 16 amino acids. Trimming cost V 5 bases and J 0 bases; bases outside gene matches: 5. Germline lookup yields CDR1 MNHNY and CDR2 SVGAGI (reference sequence). CDR3 in DNA: TGTGCCAGCAGTCGACAGGGGGGACTTAGCAATCAGCCCCAGCATTTT. Translation gives CASSRQGGLSNQPQHF.

This clone showed up just once. The genes are TRBV9 and TRBJ2-1; TRBD2 is a possible D gene (6 bases). V dropped 2 bases and J dropped 8 bases, with 14 bases sitting between them. Germline values: CDR1 SGDLS, CDR2 YYNGEE. This CDR3 contains 14 residues. The CDR3 spells CASSVGPSGDEQFF. CDR3 DNA sequence: TGTGCCAGCAGCGTGGGACCATCGGGGGATGAGCAGTTCTTC.

The rearrangement uses TRBV6-6 and TRBJ2-3; 13 bases align to TRBD2. There are 16 residues in the CDR3. J gave up 5 bases and V 0 bases, and 2 bases lay outside the gene matches. Germline V CDR1 and CDR2: MNHNY, SVGAGI (reference sequence). CDR3: CASSYSGTSGIDTQYF. For the CDR3, the DNA is TGTGCCAGCAGTTACTCGGGGACTAGCGGGATAGATACGCAGTATTTT.

The chain employs TRBV5-4 and TRBJ2-6, with 12 nucleotides matching TRBD1. The germline gives CDR1 SGHNT, CDR2 YYREEE (reference sequence). The CDR3 spans 20 residues. J gave up 2 bases and V 3 bases, and 12 bases lay outside the gene matches. CDR3 nucleotides: TGTGCCAGCAGCTCGATAGTCTGGGACAGGGGGCGCGCTGGGGCCAACGTCCTGACTTTC. Translation: CASSSIVWDRGRAGANVLTF.

The CDR3 nucleotides read TGCGCCAGCAGCCGGTCACTAGCGGGAGGGTCCTACAATGAGCAGTTCTTC. Its protein is CASSRSLAGGSYNEQFF. The chain combines TRBV4-3 with TRBJ2-1; 13 bases match TRBD2. Trimming removed 4 bases from V and 1 base from J; junction bases left unmatched: 4. The CDR3 covers 17 residues. Looked up from germline, CDR1 is LGHNA and CDR2 is YSLEER.

A single count supports this clone. The chain carries TRBV19 and TRBJ2-2; weak D call: TRBD1 (6 bases). The CDR3 runs to 15 residues. Germline CDR1 reads LNHDA; CDR2 reads SQIVND (reference sequence). Trimming removed 6 bases from V and 1 base from J, with 12 bases in between. The CDR3 region has the DNA TGTGCCAGTAGGATGGGACAATGGAACACCGGGGAGCTGTTTTTT. Its protein is CASRMGQWNTGELFF.

The chain has TRBV4-1 and TRBJ2-7; the match to TRBD2 covers 8 bases. CDR1 is MGHRA and CDR2 is YSYEKL in the germline V gene. V dropped 6 bases and J dropped 3; count of bases not matched to a gene: 10. The CDR3 totals 15 residues. This CDR3 reads CASSRSGGPIYEQYF. The CDR3 DNA reads as TGCGCCAGCAGTCGCTCGGGGGGGCCCATCTACGAGCAGTACTTC.

This clone was seen only once. This rearrangement joins TRBV7-2 to TRBJ2-7; TRBD2 agrees at 8 bases. The germline V gene has CDR1 SGHTA and CDR2 FQGNSA. The V segment lost 5 bases and the J segment 4 bases; nucleotides outside the gene matches: 10. This CDR3 has 15 amino acids. The CDR3 region is CASSGGLAGGYEQYF. The CDR3 DNA sequence: TGTGCCAGCAGCGGAGGACTAGCAGGAGGGTACGAGCAGTACTTC.

This clone occurred a few times. This sequence joins TRBV27 and TRBJ1-6, with a possible D match to TRBD1 (5 bases). The CDR3 contains 15 residues. The germline V and J ends were trimmed by 2 bases and 10 bases, with 15 bases remaining between them. The germline CDR1 and CDR2 sequences are MNHEY and SMNVEV (reference sequence). CDR3 sequence (DNA): TGTGCCAGCAGTTTACATAAGGGGATGGGCTCACCCCTCCACTTT. Translation: CASSLHKGMGSPLHF.

The V call is TRBV11-3, the J call TRBJ2-7; TRBD1 matches 9 bases. Trimming removed 5 bases from V and 1 base from J; junction bases left unmatched: 21. The CDR3 is 20 residues long. Germline V CDR1 and CDR2: SGHNT, YENEEA. CDR3 protein: CASSPHPTGGAFLGSYEQYF. The DNA of the CDR3 is TGTGCCAGCAGCCCACACCCGACAGGGGGGGCGTTTCTAGGTTCCTACGAGCAGTACTTC.

The sample holds one count of this clone. CDR3 nucleotide sequence: TGTGCCTGGACCCCATTTGGCGGGGGATCCTACGAGCAGTACTTC. Translation gives CAWTPFGGGSYEQYF. The V call is TRBV30, the J call TRBJ2-7; TRBD2 matches at 7 bases. Germline CDR1 reads GTSNPN; CDR2 reads SVGIG (reference sequence). The CDR3 runs 15 residues. V trimming: 4 bases; J trimming: 1 base; junction bases outside the gene matches: 10.

This clone appeared a few times. The gene calls are TRBV12-5 and TRBJ2-3; tentative D call: TRBD2 (5 bases). The germline V gene encodes CDR1 LGHNT and CDR2 FRNRAP. This CDR3 contains 17 residues. V was pared by 3 bases and J by 3 bases, with 19 bases between. CDR3 protein: CASGFGLTQGGTDTQYF. The CDR3 coding sequence is TGTGCTAGTGGTTTCGGTCTCACACAAGGAGGAACAGATACGCAGTATTTT.

The chain couples TRBV7-3 to TRBJ2-1; the D gene is possibly TRBD1 (5 bases). The V gene lost 5 bases and the J gene lost 7 bases, with 12 bases spanning the gap. The germline gives CDR1 SGHTA, CDR2 FQGTGA. The CDR3 spans 13 residues. Here the CDR3 reads CASSPPTANEQFF. As DNA, the CDR3 is TGTGCCAGCAGCCCCCCGACAGCGAATGAGCAGTTCTTC.